This entry describes one T cell receptor (beta chain). Its cognate antigen has yet to be identified. Within one base of it there is no much larger clone, and no base qualities were kept. The entry originates in a study of tumor-infiltrating lymphocytes in primary liver carcinoma (dated by TCRdb to the late 2010s). General notes on the study: The five patients, three men and two women aged 30 to 69 years, had hepatocellular carcinoma (four) or combined HCC and intrahepatic cholangiocarcinoma (one). The five patients had tumors staged T1-T3 N0M0, with maximum diameters ranging from roughly 4.2 to 11 cm. Samples yielded roughly 3.5 to 8 million productive TCRbeta reads; read depth did not differ significantly between tissue types. Across five regions of each liver tumor, along with adjacent normal tissue and blood, the study brought together TCRbeta repertoire sequencing, expression microarrays and whole-exome sequencing. TCRbeta repertoire sequencing covered approximately 35 specimens from 5 patients: 25 or so tumor regions, 5 adjacent noncancerous liver tissues and 5 peripheral blood samples. To link TCRbeta repertoire diversity to the local molecular phenotype, the roughly 24 tumor region samples were profiled with Agilent mRNA microarrays. Technical replicate repertoires showed high reproducibility, with mean shared-clone rates around 0.91 and correlation coefficients above 0.98.

The full study reports these points: Because sequencing covered only the TCR beta chain and unpaired alpha chains were not captured, true repertoire diversity is likely underestimated. Pairs of tumor regions showed greater repertoire overlap (mean about 36%) than tumor-adjacent pairs (roughly 17%) or tumor-blood pairs (approximately 15%), which is consistent with antigen-driven expansion. With just 4 to 6 patients in the study, the authors point out that the findings should be validated in a larger study. Only about 7-25% of top clones were found in all five regions of a tumor, suggesting spatial heterogeneity of tumor-infiltrating T cells. The top 250 clones made up a significantly larger repertoire fraction in tumors than in blood (p = 0.039). Bulk unsorted samples precluded comparing CD4+ and CD8+ T cell repertoires.

Total RNA and DNA were co-extracted from roughly 20-30 mg of bulk tissue with the AllPrep DNA/RNA mini kit, without cell sorting. Surgical resection was performed in China between late 2015 and 2016 on several patients with histopathologically diagnosed primary liver carcinoma. At the time of sampling, the patients were treatment-naive and had chronic HBV infection. Each tumor was sampled at five spatially separated regions: the superior, inferior, left-lateral and right-lateral poles and the tumor centre. According to histology, viable tumor cells made up more than 75% of every tumor sample. Each fresh piece of tumor and adjacent tissue was cut in two, with one half stored in RNAlater at -80 degrees C and the other half sent for histology. CDR1 and CDR2 are drawn from the germline V gene: SQVTM, ANQGSEA. The CDR3 covers 15 residues, taking in both the cysteine and the phenylalanine. Only CDR3 DNA remains: 45 bases, in frame from the first base. Here V drops 3 bases and J drops 7 bases, and the junction holds 11 bases not matched to any gene.

A constant-region primer and ProtoScript II reverse transcriptase were used to reverse-transcribe TCRbeta-specific cDNA from around 540 ng total RNA. Construction of the TCRbeta libraries relied on three nested rounds of multiplex PCR, following a slightly modified ARM-PCR procedure. Each of the first two PCR rounds ran for approximately 11 cycles using multiplex TRBV1-TRBV30 forward primers together with a Cbeta reverse primer. Sample barcodes and Illumina adapters were added in a final 25-cycle PCR using Deep VentR polymerase. Before sequencing, amplicons of 200-500 bp were gel-purified using a QIAquick gel extraction kit. An Illumina HiSeq 2500 was used to sequence the TCRbeta amplicons, generating 250-bp paired-end reads. Processing in the source paper ran as follows. Reads were quality-trimmed with Trimmomatic v0.33, and paired reads were merged with FLASH v1.2.11 to recover full CDR3 sequences. V, D and J germline segments were assigned to the rearranged TCRbeta sequences using MiGEC v1.2.1b. Clonotype statistics, along with Shannon-Wiener diversity indices, were calculated using VDJtools v1.0.0. Except for diversity analysis, only each sample's 250 most abundant clonotypes were used in subsequent analyses to reduce sampling bias. The public sequencing data were trimmed at Q25 with fastp and processed into clonotypes with MiXCR by TCRdb, which kept only in-frame beta chains. Merged by CDR3 protein, the rows form single entries marked with the most common genes and DNA. Clone size and V and J calls follow TCRdb, not the original study. The sample contains fewer than 250,000 distinct CDR3 sequences, roughly 80% of them found a single time. The ten largest clonotypes hold around 18% of the sample.

The clonotype comes from a man between 40 and 49 years old with primary liver carcinoma and hepatitis B virus infection. The V and J segments used are TRBV29-1 and TRBJ2-3; the junction holds 9 bases that match TRBD1. Material for sequencing was tumor tissue from primary liver carcinoma. In nucleotides, the sequence is TGCAGCGTTGAGTTACGGGACAGGGTAACAAATACGCAGTATTTT. It translates as CSVELRDRVTNTQYF.